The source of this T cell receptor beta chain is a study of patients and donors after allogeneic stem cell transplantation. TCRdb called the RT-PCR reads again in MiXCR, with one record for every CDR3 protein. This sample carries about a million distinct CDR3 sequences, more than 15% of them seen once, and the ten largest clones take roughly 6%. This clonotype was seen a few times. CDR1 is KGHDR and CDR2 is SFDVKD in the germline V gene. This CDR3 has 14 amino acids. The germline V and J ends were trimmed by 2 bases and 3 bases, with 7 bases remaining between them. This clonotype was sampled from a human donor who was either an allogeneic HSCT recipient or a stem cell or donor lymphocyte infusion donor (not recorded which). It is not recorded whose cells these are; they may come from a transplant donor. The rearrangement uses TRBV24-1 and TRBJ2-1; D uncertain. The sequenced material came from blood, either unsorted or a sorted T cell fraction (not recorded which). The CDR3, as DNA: TGTGCCACCAGTGATTCCCCCGGCTACAATGAGCAGTTCTTC. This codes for CATSDSPGYNEQFF.